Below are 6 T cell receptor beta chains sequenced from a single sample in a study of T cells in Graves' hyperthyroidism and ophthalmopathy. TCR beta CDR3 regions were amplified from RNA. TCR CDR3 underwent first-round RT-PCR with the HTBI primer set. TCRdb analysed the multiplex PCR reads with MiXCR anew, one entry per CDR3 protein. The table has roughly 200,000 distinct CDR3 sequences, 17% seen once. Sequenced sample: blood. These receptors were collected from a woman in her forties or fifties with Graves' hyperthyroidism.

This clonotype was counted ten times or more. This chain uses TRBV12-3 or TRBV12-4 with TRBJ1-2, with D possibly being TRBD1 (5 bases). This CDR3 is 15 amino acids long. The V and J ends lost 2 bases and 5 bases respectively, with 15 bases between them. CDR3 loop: CASSLTDKSYYGYTF. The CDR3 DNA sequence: TGTGCCAGCAGTTTAACGGACAAGTCGTATTATGGCTACACCTTC.

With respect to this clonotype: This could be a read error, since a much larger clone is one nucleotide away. CDR3 sequence reads: CASSLGTRISGNTMYF. The DNA of the CDR3 is TGTGCCAGCAGCCTAGGGACGCGGATCTCTGGAAACACCATGTATTTT. This chain links TRBV12-3 or TRBV12-4 with TRBJ1-3; perhaps TRBD1 as D (5 bases). The CDR3 has 16 amino acids.

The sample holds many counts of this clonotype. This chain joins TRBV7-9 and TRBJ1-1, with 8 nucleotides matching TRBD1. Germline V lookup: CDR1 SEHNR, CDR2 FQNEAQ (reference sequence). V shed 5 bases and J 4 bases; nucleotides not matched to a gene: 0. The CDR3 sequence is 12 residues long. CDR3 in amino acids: CASSTGGTEAFF. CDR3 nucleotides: TGTGCCAGCAGCACAGGGGGCACTGAAGCTTTCTTT.

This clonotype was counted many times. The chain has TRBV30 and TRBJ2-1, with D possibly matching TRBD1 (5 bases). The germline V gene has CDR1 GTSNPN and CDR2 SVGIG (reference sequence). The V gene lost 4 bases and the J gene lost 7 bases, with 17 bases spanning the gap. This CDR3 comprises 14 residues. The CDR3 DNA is TGTGCCTGGACAGCCTTAATGGGGCCGAATGAGCAGTTCTTC. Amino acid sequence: CAWTALMGPNEQFF.

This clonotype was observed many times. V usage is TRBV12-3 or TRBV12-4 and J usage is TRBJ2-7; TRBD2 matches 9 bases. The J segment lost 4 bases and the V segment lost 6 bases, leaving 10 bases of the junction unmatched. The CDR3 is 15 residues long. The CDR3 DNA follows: TGTGCCAGCAGCCCCCACCCTAGCGGGACGTACGAGCAGTACTTC. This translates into CASSPHPSGTYEQYF.

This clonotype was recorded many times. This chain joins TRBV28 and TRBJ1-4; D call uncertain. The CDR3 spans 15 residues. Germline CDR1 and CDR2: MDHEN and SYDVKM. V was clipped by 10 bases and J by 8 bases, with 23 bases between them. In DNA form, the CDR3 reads TGTGCCACCAAGGCCCATGGCAGTCCTGGCGAAAAACTGTTTTTT. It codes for CATKAHGSPGEKLFF.